This T cell receptor beta chain was recovered during a study of metastatic and nonmetastatic thyroid tumors. This clone was seen many times. TCRdb reanalyzed the PCR reads with MiXCR. The top ten hold approximately 14% of the sample, which has 25,000 to 30,000 clones, 20% to 25% seen once. The CDR3 runs 15 residues. Trimming removed 4 bases at V and 5 bases at J, with 16 bases between. CDR1 is ENHRY and CDR2 is SYGVKD in the germline V gene. Patients were all untreated before their thyroid surgery. V is TRBV10-3 and J is TRBJ2-3; perhaps D is TRBD1 or TRBD2 (6 bases each). Specimen: blood. The TCR originated in a female donor with papillary thyroid cancer or a benign thyroid nodule (not recorded which). Some clones in this sample may be carry-over from other donors' samples. The CDR3 nucleotides read TGTGCCATCAGTGTTAGGACGGGGGCTGGAGATACGCAGTATTTT. Amino acid sequence: CAISVRTGAGDTQYF.